The rows below give T cell receptor beta chains drawn from one sample of a study of blood T cell repertoires in COVID-19. The assay was immunoSEQ multiplex PCR, and TCRdb's table has in-frame clones only and misses some. The sample records about 220,000 clones, about four fifths being singletons. Specimen: PBMCs or T cells enriched from blood (not recorded which). Receptors were obtained from a woman aged 40 to 50 with acute COVID-19. Each CDR3 is given with its conserved first and last residue. Fields, in order: J gene, clone size, D gene, V gene, CDR3 DNA, CDR3 protein. D genes are given only for firm matches. Rows may omit the clone size; those that give it use once, few, many or a size class.

J gene: TRBJ2-7; clone size: few; D gene: NA; V gene: TRBV23-1; CDR3 DNA: TGCGCCAGCAGTCAAGCAGATGCGGTCTTC; CDR3 protein: CASSQADAVF
J gene: TRBJ2-7; clone size: NA; D gene: NA; V gene: TRBV13; CDR3 DNA: TGTGCCAGCAGCCCAAGGCAGGGGCACTCCTACGAGCAGTACTTC; CDR3 protein: CASSPRQGHSYEQYF
J gene: TRBJ1-1; clone size: many; D gene: NA; V gene: TRBV29-1; CDR3 DNA: TGCAGCGTAGAAACAGTGAACACTGAAGCTTTCTTT; CDR3 protein: CSVETVNTEAFF
J gene: TRBJ1-2; clone size: few; D gene: TRBD1; V gene: TRBV18; CDR3 DNA: TGTGCCAGCTCACCACGAACAGGGGAGGGCTACACCTTC; CDR3 protein: CASSPRTGEGYTF
J gene: TRBJ1-6; clone size: NA; D gene: TRBD1; V gene: TRBV25-1; CDR3 DNA: TGTGCCAGCAGTGAAGACAGGGTGGACAATTCACCCCTCCACTTT; CDR3 protein: CASSEDRVDNSPLHF
J gene: TRBJ2-1; clone size: NA; D gene: TRBD2; V gene: TRBV7-6; CDR3 DNA: TGTGCCAGCAGCTCTCTAGCGGGGGGTTCGGGAACCTACAATGAGCAGTTCTTC; CDR3 protein: CASSSLAGGSGTYNEQFF
J gene: TRBJ1-1; clone size: NA; D gene: TRBD1; V gene: TRBV5-6; CDR3 DNA: TGTGCCAGCAGCCCGGGGGGACAGGGGAGGGGTACTGAAGCTTTCTTT; CDR3 protein: CASSPGGQGRGTEAFF
J gene: TRBJ1-2; clone size: NA; D gene: TRBD1; V gene: TRBV24-1; CDR3 DNA: TGTGCCACCAGTGACCCAGGGACAGGGAGCCTTATGGGCTACACCTTC; CDR3 protein: CATSDPGTGSLMGYTF
J gene: TRBJ1-1; clone size: NA; D gene: TRBD1; V gene: TRBV2; CDR3 DNA: TGTGCCAGCAGGAAACCGGGACAGAGTGAAGCTTTCTTT; CDR3 protein: CASRKPGQSEAFF
J gene: TRBJ1-1; clone size: few; D gene: NA; V gene: TRBV27; CDR3 DNA: TGTGCCAGCAGTTCTACGGGGGAGAACACTGAAGCTTTCTTT; CDR3 protein: CASSSTGENTEAFF
J gene: TRBJ1-1; clone size: NA; D gene: NA; V gene: TRBV5-1; CDR3 DNA: TGCGCCAGCAGCCCGACAAAGAACACTGAAGCTTTCTTT; CDR3 protein: CASSPTKNTEAFF
J gene: TRBJ1-2; clone size: NA; D gene: TRBD1; V gene: TRBV4-1; CDR3 DNA: TGCGCCAGCAGCGACAGGGCTAACTATGGCTACACCTTC; CDR3 protein: CASSDRANYGYTF
J gene: TRBJ1-2; clone size: few; D gene: TRBD1; V gene: TRBV5-1; CDR3 DNA: TGCGCCAGCAGCCCAGGACAGGGGGCTCAAACCTTC; CDR3 protein: CASSPGQGAQTF
J gene: TRBJ1-5; clone size: NA; D gene: NA; V gene: TRBV3-1/TRBV3-2; CDR3 DNA: TGTGCCAGCAGCCAGGAGGGTGGACCCCGCGGCCCATTCGATCAGCCCCAGCATTTT; CDR3 protein: CASSQEGGPRGPFDQPQHF
J gene: TRBJ2-5; clone size: NA; D gene: TRBD1; V gene: TRBV2; CDR3 DNA: TGTGCCAGCAGTGAAGTGGCAGGGGGCATCGGAGAGACCCAGTACTTC; CDR3 protein: CASSEVAGGIGETQYF
J gene: TRBJ1-1; clone size: NA; D gene: NA; V gene: TRBV19; CDR3 DNA: TGTGCCAGTACGACAGACGGGCCCACTGAAGCTTTCTTT; CDR3 protein: CASTTDGPTEAFF
J gene: TRBJ2-1; clone size: NA; D gene: TRBD2; V gene: TRBV10-1; CDR3 DNA: TGCGCCAGCAGTGGGGAAGCGGGACCGGGAATATCCTACAATGAGCAGTTCTTC; CDR3 protein: CASSGEAGPGISYNEQFF
J gene: TRBJ1-6; clone size: NA; D gene: TRBD1; V gene: TRBV27; CDR3 DNA: TGTGCCAGCAGTTTTGAGGGGGCTCGGTCACCCCTCCACTTT; CDR3 protein: CASSFEGARSPLHF
J gene: TRBJ2-7; clone size: once; D gene: NA; V gene: TRBV24-1; CDR3 DNA: TGTGCCACCAGTGACAACTCCTACGAGCAGTACTTC; CDR3 protein: CATSDNSYEQYF
J gene: TRBJ1-2; clone size: NA; D gene: NA; V gene: TRBV18; CDR3 DNA: TGTGCCAGCTCACCACAGCCTAGCTATGGCTACACCTTC; CDR3 protein: CASSPQPSYGYTF
J gene: TRBJ2-5; clone size: NA; D gene: NA; V gene: TRBV5-5; CDR3 DNA: TGTGCCAGCAGCAGCGGCCAAGAGACCCAGTACTTC; CDR3 protein: CASSSGQETQYF
J gene: TRBJ2-2; clone size: NA; D gene: TRBD2; V gene: TRBV6-5; CDR3 DNA: TGTGCCAGCAGTCTGACTAGCGGGAGGGCCGGGGAGCTGTTTTTT; CDR3 protein: CASSLTSGRAGELFF
J gene: TRBJ1-2; clone size: once; D gene: TRBD1; V gene: TRBV19; CDR3 DNA: TGTGCCAGTAGTATCGGGAAGGAGGGACAGCCTAACTATGGCTACACCTTC; CDR3 protein: CASSIGKEGQPNYGYTF